The 23 T cell receptor beta chains below all came from one sample that was sequenced in a study of T cells in women clearing cervical HPV infection. Profiled with immunoSEQ multiplex PCR; TCRdb holds only in-frame clones, not every one. This sample carries tens of thousands of clones, with approximately 0.98% going to the ten biggest clones. The sample taken for sequencing was blood buffy coat. All receptors derive from a woman aged 18-70 years with a cervical HPV16 infection that either progressed to CIN3+ or cleared (not recorded which).

About this clone: The read stops 3 residues short of the end of the CDR3; the missing end is completed from the germline J gene. The J gene is TRBJ2-2, the V gene TRBV19; 12 bases agree with TRBD2. V trimming: 5 bases; J trimming: 6 bases; junction bases outside the gene matches: 4. The V gene's germline CDR1 is LNHDA and CDR2 SQIVND (reference sequence). The CDR3 consists of 15 residues. The CDR3 bases that were read are TGTGCCAGTAGTGTGGCTAGCGGGGGGGCCGGGGAG. This gives the protein CASSVASGGAGE. The full-length CDR3 reads as CASSVASGGAGELFF.

In regard to this clone: The CDR3 is cut off 3 residues early in the read; its end comes from the germline J gene. The genes are TRBV4-1 and TRBJ2-1; D remains unclear. V lost 0 bases, J lost 1 base, and 10 bases lay in between. The CDR3 is 16 amino acids. CDR1 is MGHRA and CDR2 is YSYEKL in the germline V gene. Here the CDR3 reads CASSQDPGFSYNEQFF. The sequenced CDR3 bases are TGCGCCAGCAGCCAAGATCCCGGGTTTTCCTACAATGAG.

To note about this clone: The CDR3 extends 3 residues past the end of the read, so its final part is completed from the germline J gene. The chain uses TRBV2 and TRBJ2-1; 8 positions agree with TRBD2. This CDR3 has 15 residues. From germline, CDR1 is SNHLY and CDR2 FYNNEI. V was pared by 9 bases and J by 0 bases, with 7 bases of the junction left unmatched. This chain's CDR3 is CASLRGGSSYNEQFF. The sequenced part of the CDR3 DNA is TGTGCCAGTTTACGGGGGGGTAGCTCCTACAATGAG.

With respect to this clone: The read ends 3 residues shy of where the CDR3 ends; the end is completed using the germline J gene. This chain links TRBV4-1 with TRBJ1-1; TRBD1 agrees at 7 bases. This CDR3 region has 16 residues. Germline trimming cut 4 bases from V and 0 bases from J; bases unmatched to any gene: 8. Per the germline V gene, CDR1 is MGHRA and CDR2 is YSYEKL. CDR3 loop: CASSPGQELMNTEAFF. The sequenced part of the CDR3 DNA is TGCGCCAGCAGCCCTGGACAGGAACTAATGAACACTGAA.

For this clone: The read gets to within 3 residues of the CDR3 end, and the germline J gene fills in the rest. This rearrangement joins TRBV14 to TRBJ2-1; the match to TRBD2 covers 10 bases. Germline V lookup: CDR1 SGHDN, CDR2 FVKESK. J lost 5 bases, V lost 4 bases, and 5 bases had no gene match. The CDR3 spans 15 residues. The CDR3 DNA, read in part, is TGTGCCAGCAGCCCGGGACTAGCGATCAACAATGAG. Translating it yields CASSPGLAINNE. The CDR3, in full, reads CASSPGLAINNEQFF.

Notes on this clone: Sequencing ends 3 residues short of the CDR3 end; the germline J gene provides the rest. The chain links TRBV18 to TRBJ1-1; D is uncertain. Trimming removed 5 bases at V and 2 bases at J, with 18 bases between. The CDR3 consists of 16 residues. Germline V gives CDR1 KGHSH, CDR2 LQKENI. The DNA read from the CDR3 is TGTGCCAGCTCAATCGGGGAAGGCAGCTTAAACACTGAA. Its protein is CASSIGEGSLNTE. The whole CDR3 sequence reads CASSIGEGSLNTEAFF.

About this clone itself: The read gets to within 3 residues of the CDR3 end, and the germline J gene fills in the rest. The chain has TRBV2 and TRBJ1-1; 10 bases line up with TRBD1. The CDR3 is made up of 13 amino acids. Germline CDR1 is SNHLY and CDR2 is FYNNEI. CDR3 sequence: CASRGTGAGGAFF. CDR3 DNA (partial): TGTGCCAGCAGGGGGACAGGGGCGGGCGGA.

In the case of this clone: The read terminates 3 residues before the CDR3 end, so the remaining end is supplied by the germline J gene. This chain connects TRBV28 to TRBJ2-7; D is possibly TRBD1 (6 bases). The V end lost 8 bases, the J end lost 3 bases, and 23 bases lay between the germline ends. The CDR3 length is 16 residues. Looked up from germline, CDR1 is MDHEN and CDR2 is SYDVKM. The CDR3 sequence: CASRTFGRRGNYEQYF. Incomplete CDR3 DNA: TGTGCCAGCCGCACGTTTGGCCGTAGGGGGAACTACGAG.

For this clone: The junction departs from germline at one end; a sequencing error may be responsible. The CDR3 end falls 3 residues outside the read, so it is completed with the germline J gene. Additional DNA sequences in this sample encode the identical CDR3. The J gene is TRBJ1-3, the V gene TRBV2; D gene unclear. Germline V lookup: CDR1 SNHLY, CDR2 FYNNEI. The CDR3 runs 16 residues. The CDR3 DNA, read in part, is TGTGCCAGCAGTGATTTCAGCGCTACTTCTGGAAACACG. Amino acids: CASSDFSATSGNT. The CDR3 reads in full as CASSDFSATSGNTIYF.

Turning to this clone: The CDR3 end lies 3 residues beyond the end of the read and is filled in from the germline J gene. Other DNA sequences from this sample encode an identical CDR3 as well. The rearrangement joins TRBV5-6 to TRBJ1-3, with 8 positions matching TRBD1. The CDR3 has 14 amino acids. Per the germline V gene, CDR1 is SGHDT and CDR2 is YYEEEE. V was pared by 6 bases and J by 2 bases, with 4 bases of the junction left unmatched. The chain's CDR3 is CASTSDRAGNTIYF. Partial CDR3 DNA: TGTGCCAGCACCTCGGACAGGGCTGGAAACACC. Filled out from reference TRBV5-6 and TRBJ1-3, the complete variable domain reads DAGVTQSPTHLIKTRGQQVTLRCSPKSGHDTVSWYQQALGQGPQFIFQYYEEEERQRGNFPDRFSGHQFPNYSSELNVNALLLGDSALYLCASTSDRAGNTIYFGEGSWLTVV.

Worth noting for this clone: The read is 3 residues too short to cover the CDR3 end, so that end is filled in from the germline J gene. V is TRBV10-2 and J is TRBJ2-1; D is ambiguous. Germline CDR1 is WSHSY and CDR2 is SAAADI. V lost 5 bases and J 6 bases, leaving 20 bases between the germline ends. The CDR3 has 16 residues. The CDR3 sequence: CASSLFAEPPSNEQFF. The CDR3 DNA, read in part, is TGCGCCAGCAGTCTATTTGCGGAACCCCCTAGCAATGAG.

Comment on this clone: The read comes to an end 3 residues before the CDR3 does, leaving the germline J gene to fill in the end. This same CDR3 is encoded by further DNA sequences in the sample. The rearrangement joins TRBV6-1 to TRBJ2-3; 8 bases match TRBD2. Germline assignment: CDR1 MNHNS and CDR2 SASEGT. The V segment lost 1 base and the J segment 5 bases; nucleotides outside the gene matches: 8. CDR3 length: 16 amino acids. The sequenced part of the CDR3 DNA is TGTGCCAGCAGTGAAGGGTCCCGGGGGGGAGGAGATACG. Translation gives CASSEGSRGGGDT. The entire CDR3 protein reads CASSEGSRGGGDTQYF.

Details on this clone: The read terminates 3 residues before the CDR3 end, so the remaining end is supplied by the germline J gene. V and J are TRBV7-9 and TRBJ1-5; unclear D gene. CDR3 length: 13 residues. The germline V gene has CDR1 SEHNR and CDR2 FQNEAQ (reference sequence). Trimming took off 0 bases at V and 4 bases at J, with 4 bases between the two ends. The sequenced part of the CDR3 DNA is TGTGCCAGCAGCTTAGCCCAGAATCAGCCC. Its translation: CASSLAQNQP. The CDR3 in full is CASSLAQNQPQHF.

The CDR3 DNA, read in part, is TGCGCCAGCAGCTTGCAGGGGAATCCCTACAATGAG. This sequence encodes CASSLQGNPYNE. The entire CDR3 reads CASSLQGNPYNEQFF. V usage is TRBV5-1 and J usage is TRBJ2-1; possibly TRBD1 for D (6 bases). The CDR3 end is not reached by the read, which stops 3 residues before it; the germline J gene fills it in. This CDR3 region has 15 residues. Looked up from germline, CDR1 is SGHRS and CDR2 is YFSETQ. Trimming pared 1 base from V and 2 bases from J, leaving 10 bases between.

Note on this clone: The CDR3 extends 3 residues past the end of the read, so its final part is completed from the germline J gene. The V and J genes are TRBV2 and TRBJ1-5, with a possible D match to TRBD1 (5 bases). Germline CDR1 SNHLY, CDR2 FYNNEI. This CDR3 has 15 amino acids. The V end was cut by 6 bases, the J end by 4 bases, with 16 bases between. The CDR3 here is CASRNGGALNQPQHF. The sequenced CDR3 bases are TGTGCCAGCAGGAACGGTGGGGCCTTGAATCAGCCC.

With respect to this clone: Read coverage stops 3 residues before the CDR3 terminus; the germline J gene supplies the remainder. The chain joins TRBV7-9 to TRBJ1-4; tentative D call: TRBD1 (5 bases). CDR1 is SEHNR and CDR2 is FQNEAQ in the germline V gene (reference sequence). This CDR3 region has 15 residues. V lost 2 bases and J 5 bases, leaving 12 bases between the germline ends. CDR3 bases read: TGTGCCAGCAGCTTACCAGGGATCTTCAATGAAAAA. This encodes CASSLPGIFNEK. The CDR3 in its entirety is CASSLPGIFNEKLFF. Filled out from reference TRBV7-9 and TRBJ1-4, the complete variable domain reads DTGVSQNPRHKITKRGQNVTFRCDPISEHNRLYWYRQTLGQGPEFLTYFQNEAQLEKSRLLSDRFSAERPKGSFSTLEIQRTEQGDSAMYLCASSLPGIFNEKLFFGSGTQLSVL.

As to this clone: The read finishes 3 residues shy of the CDR3 end, and the germline J gene is used to complete it. This sequence joins TRBV29-1 and TRBJ1-2; TRBD1 might be the D (6 bases). Trimming took 4 bases from V and 7 from J, leaving 10 bases between them. The CDR3 is 11 amino acids. Germline loops: CDR1 SQVTM, CDR2 ANQGSEA. The CDR3 is CSVVQGGGYTF. The sequenced part of the CDR3 DNA is TGCAGCGTTGTCCAAGGGGGTGGC. The complete variable domain, with remaining parts taken from reference TRBV29-1 and TRBJ1-2, reads SAVISQKPSRDICQRGTSLTIQCQVDSQVTMMFWYRQQPGQSLTLIATANQGSEATYESGFVIDKFPISRPNLTFSTLTVSNMSPEDSSIYLCSVVQGGGYTFGSGTRLTVV.

On this clone: The missing CDR3 end, 3 residues past where the read stops, is filled in from the germline J gene. V and J are TRBV7-6 and TRBJ2-4; D is ambiguous. The ends were cut back, 3 bases at V and 1 base at J, with 13 bases in the middle. The length of the CDR3 is 16 residues. Germline V gene data show CDR1 as SGHVS and CDR2 as FNYEAQ. CDR3 DNA, as far as it was read: TGTGCCAGCAGCTTTGAGCCCCCCGGGGCCAAAAACATT. Translated: CASSFEPPGAKNI. The whole CDR3 sequence reads CASSFEPPGAKNIQYF.

Note on this clone: The DNA ends 3 residues before the CDR3 does, and the rest of the CDR3 is filled in from the germline J gene. The rearrangement uses TRBV11-3 and TRBJ2-1; maybe TRBD1 (6 bases). The CDR3 length is 14 residues. V was clipped by 2 bases and J by 6 bases, with 11 bases between them. The germline V gene encodes CDR1 SGHNT and CDR2 YENEEA. The chain's CDR3 is CASSLRGSSNEQFF. The part of the CDR3 DNA that was read is TGTGCCAGCAGCTTAAGGGGGAGTAGCAATGAG. The full variable domain, rest sourced from reference TRBV11-3 and TRBJ2-1, is EAGVVQSPRYKIIEKKQPVAFWCNPISGHNTLYWYLQNLGQGPELLIRYENEEAVDDSQLPKDRFSAERLKGVDSTLKIQPAELGDSAVYLCASSLRGSSNEQFFGPGTRLTVL.

As to this clone: Read data end 3 residues before the CDR3 end; the end is taken from the germline J gene. The chain employs TRBV5-1 and TRBJ2-4; 12 bases are shared with TRBD2. The CDR3 consists of 17 residues. The V gene's germline CDR1 is SGHRS and CDR2 YFSETQ. J was trimmed by 6 bases and V by 4 bases; bases with no gene match: 11. CDR3 loop: CASSRTLAGGEGNIQYF. CDR3 bases read: TGCGCCAGCAGCCGGACTCTAGCGGGGGGGGAAGGAAACATT.

About this clone: At one of its ends the junction is not consistent with the germline gene, which may arise from a read error. The CDR3 region is CSSSIRDRGHEQYF. The covered CDR3 bases are TGTTCCAGCAGTATCCGGGACAGGGGCCACGAG. This chain joins TRBV7-9 and TRBJ2-7, with 10 bases fitting TRBD1. The read ends 3 residues shy of where the CDR3 ends; the end is completed using the germline J gene. Germline values: CDR1 SEHNR, CDR2 FQNEAQ (reference sequence). This CDR3 contains 14 residues.

Comments on this clone: The CDR3 goes on 3 residues after the read ends, and that part is filled in from the germline J gene. V is TRBV20-1 and J is TRBJ1-1; D not resolved. V lost 7 bases to trimming and J lost 1 base, with 7 bases between them. This CDR3 is 11 amino acids long. Germline V gene lookup returns CDR1 DFQATT and CDR2 SNEGSKA (reference sequence). Here the CDR3 reads CSVSGNTEAFF. The sequenced CDR3 bases are TGCAGTGTATCGGGGAACACTGAA.

Of note for this clone: The missing CDR3 end, 3 residues past where the read stops, is filled in from the germline J gene. V gene TRBV12-3 or TRBV12-4 combines with J gene TRBJ2-1, with TRBD1 matching over 9 bases. V gave up 7 bases and J gave up 7 bases; unmatched junction bases: 14. CDR3 length: 16 residues. Partial CDR3 DNA: TGTGCCAGCACTCCTAATCCGGGACAGGGAGAGAATGAG. It codes for CASTPNPGQGENE. The complete CDR3 protein is CASTPNPGQGENEQFF.